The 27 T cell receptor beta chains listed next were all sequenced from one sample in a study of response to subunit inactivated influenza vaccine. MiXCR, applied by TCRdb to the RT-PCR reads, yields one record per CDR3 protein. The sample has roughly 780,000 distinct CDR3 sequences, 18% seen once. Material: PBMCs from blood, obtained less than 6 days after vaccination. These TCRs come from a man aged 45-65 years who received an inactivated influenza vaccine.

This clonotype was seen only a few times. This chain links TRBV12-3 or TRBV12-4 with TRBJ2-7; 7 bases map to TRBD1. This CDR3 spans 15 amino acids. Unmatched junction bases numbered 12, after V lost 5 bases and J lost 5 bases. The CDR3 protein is CASSPPATGYHEQYF. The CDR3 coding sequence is TGTGCCAGCAGTCCCCCCGCGACAGGGTACCACGAGCAGTACTTC.

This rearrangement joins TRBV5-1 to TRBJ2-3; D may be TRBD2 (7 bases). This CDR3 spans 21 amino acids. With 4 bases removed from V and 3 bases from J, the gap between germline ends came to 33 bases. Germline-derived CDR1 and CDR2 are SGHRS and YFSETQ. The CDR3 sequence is CASSASFYGGPRLRTTDTQYF. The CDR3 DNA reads TGCGCCAGCAGCGCAAGCTTCTACGGGGGGCCCCGTTTGAGGACAACAGATACGCAGTATTTT. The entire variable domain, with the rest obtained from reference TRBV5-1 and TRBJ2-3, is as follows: KAGVTQTPRYLIKTRGQQVTLSCSPISGHRSVSWYQQTPGQGLQFLFEYFSETQRNKGNFPGRFSGRQFSNSRSEMNVSTLELGDSALYLCASSASFYGGPRLRTTDTQYFGPGTRLTVL.

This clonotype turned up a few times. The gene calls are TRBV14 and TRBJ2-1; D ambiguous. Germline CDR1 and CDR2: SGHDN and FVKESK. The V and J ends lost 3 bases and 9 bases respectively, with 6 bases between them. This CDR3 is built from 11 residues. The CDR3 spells CASSQLSEQFF. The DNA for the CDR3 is TGTGCCAGCAGCCAGCTAAGTGAGCAGTTCTTC.

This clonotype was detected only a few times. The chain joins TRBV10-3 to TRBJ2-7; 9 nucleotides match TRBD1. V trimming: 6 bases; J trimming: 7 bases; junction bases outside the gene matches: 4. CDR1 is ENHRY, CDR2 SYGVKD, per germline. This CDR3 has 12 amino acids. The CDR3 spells CAIRVTGGEQYF. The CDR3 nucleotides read TGTGCCATCAGGGTGACAGGGGGTGAGCAGTACTTC.

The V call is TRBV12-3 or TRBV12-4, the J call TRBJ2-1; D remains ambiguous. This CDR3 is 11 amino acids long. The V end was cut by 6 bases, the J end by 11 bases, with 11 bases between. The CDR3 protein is CASSPGPKQFF. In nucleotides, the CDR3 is TGTGCCAGCAGCCCTGGACCAAAGCAGTTCTTC.

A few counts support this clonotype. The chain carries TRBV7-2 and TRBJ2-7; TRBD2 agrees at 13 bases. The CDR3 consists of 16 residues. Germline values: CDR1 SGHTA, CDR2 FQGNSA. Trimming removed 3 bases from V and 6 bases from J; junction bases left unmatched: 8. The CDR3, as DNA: TGTGCCAGCAGCTTCTCACGACTAGCGGGAGGAGTCGAGCAGTACTTC. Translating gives CASSFSRLAGGVEQYF.

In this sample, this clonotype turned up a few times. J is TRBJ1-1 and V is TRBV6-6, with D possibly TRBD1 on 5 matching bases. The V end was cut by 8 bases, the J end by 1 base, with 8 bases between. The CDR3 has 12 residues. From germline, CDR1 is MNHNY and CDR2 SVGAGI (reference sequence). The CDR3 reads CASQTANTEAFF. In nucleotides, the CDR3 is TGTGCCAGCCAGACAGCGAACACTGAAGCTTTCTTT.

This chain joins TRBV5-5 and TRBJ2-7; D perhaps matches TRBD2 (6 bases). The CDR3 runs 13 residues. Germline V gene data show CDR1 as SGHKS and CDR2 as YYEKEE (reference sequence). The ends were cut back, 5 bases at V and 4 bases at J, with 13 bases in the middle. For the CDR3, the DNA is TGTGCCAGCAGTAGGGACTGGCTGTACGAGCAGTACTTC. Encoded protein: CASSRDWLYEQYF.

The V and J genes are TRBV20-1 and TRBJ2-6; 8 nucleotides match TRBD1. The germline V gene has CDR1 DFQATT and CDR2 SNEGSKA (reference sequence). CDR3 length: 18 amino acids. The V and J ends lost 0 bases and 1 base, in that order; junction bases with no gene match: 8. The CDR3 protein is CSARDPRQGASGANVLTF. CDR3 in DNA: TGCAGTGCTAGAGATCCTCGGCAGGGGGCGTCTGGGGCCAACGTCCTGACTTTC.

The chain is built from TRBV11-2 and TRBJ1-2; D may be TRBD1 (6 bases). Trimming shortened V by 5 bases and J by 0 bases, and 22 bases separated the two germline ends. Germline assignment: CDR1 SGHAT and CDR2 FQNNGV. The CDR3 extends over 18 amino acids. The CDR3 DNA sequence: TGTGCCAGCAGCCCCTCATATTGGACAGCGCGTTCTAACTATGGCTACACCTTC. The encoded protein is CASSPSYWTARSNYGYTF. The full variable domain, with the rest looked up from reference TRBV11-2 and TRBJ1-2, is EAGVAQSPRYKIIEKRQSVAFWCNPISGHATLYWYQQILGQGPKLLIQFQNNGVVDDSQLPKDRFSAERLKGVDSTLKIQPAKLEDSAVYLCASSPSYWTARSNYGYTFGSGTRLTVV.

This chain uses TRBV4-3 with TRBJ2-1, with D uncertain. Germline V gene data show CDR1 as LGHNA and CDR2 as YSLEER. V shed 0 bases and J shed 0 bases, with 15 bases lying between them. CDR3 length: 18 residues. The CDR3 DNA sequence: TGCGCCAGCAGCCAAGAACATCCGGCTTATCGCTCCTACAATGAGCAGTTCTTC. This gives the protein CASSQEHPAYRSYNEQFF.

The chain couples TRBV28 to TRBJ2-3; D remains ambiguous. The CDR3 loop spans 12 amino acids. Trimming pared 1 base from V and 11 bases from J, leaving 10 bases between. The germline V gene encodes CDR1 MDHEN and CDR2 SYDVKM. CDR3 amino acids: CASSLLQAEQYF. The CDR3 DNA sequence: TGTGCCAGCAGTTTATTGCAGGCTGAGCAGTATTTT.

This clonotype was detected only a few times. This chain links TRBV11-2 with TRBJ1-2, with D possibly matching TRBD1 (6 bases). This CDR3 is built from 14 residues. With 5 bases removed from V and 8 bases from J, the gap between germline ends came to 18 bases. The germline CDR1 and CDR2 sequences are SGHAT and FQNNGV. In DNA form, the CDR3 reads TGTGCCAGCAGCGGCCTGGTCAGGGGCGGGGGCTACACCTTC. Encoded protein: CASSGLVRGGGYTF. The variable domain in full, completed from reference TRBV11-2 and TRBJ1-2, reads EAGVAQSPRYKIIEKRQSVAFWCNPISGHATLYWYQQILGQGPKLLIQFQNNGVVDDSQLPKDRFSAERLKGVDSTLKIQPAKLEDSAVYLCASSGLVRGGGYTFGSGTRLTVV.

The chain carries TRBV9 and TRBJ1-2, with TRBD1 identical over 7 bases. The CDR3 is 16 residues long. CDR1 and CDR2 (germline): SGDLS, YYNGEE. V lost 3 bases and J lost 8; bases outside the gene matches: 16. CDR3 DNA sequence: TGTGCCAGCAGCGCCGGGACAGACGACCTTTATGGAGGCTACACCTTC. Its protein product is CASSAGTDDLYGGYTF.

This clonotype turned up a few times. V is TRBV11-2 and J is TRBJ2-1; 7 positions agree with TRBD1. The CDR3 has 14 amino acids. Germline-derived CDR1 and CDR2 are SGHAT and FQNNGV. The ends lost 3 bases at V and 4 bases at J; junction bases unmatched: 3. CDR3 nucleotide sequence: TGTGCCAGCAGCTTTGGGACAGATTACAATGAGCAGTTCTTC. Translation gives CASSFGTDYNEQFF.

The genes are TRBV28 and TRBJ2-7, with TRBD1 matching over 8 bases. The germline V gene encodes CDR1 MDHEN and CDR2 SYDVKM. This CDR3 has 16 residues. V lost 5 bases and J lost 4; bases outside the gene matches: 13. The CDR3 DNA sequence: TGTGCCAGCAGTCTCCCCCAAGGACAGGGATTGTACGAGCAGTACTTC. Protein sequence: CASSLPQGQGLYEQYF.

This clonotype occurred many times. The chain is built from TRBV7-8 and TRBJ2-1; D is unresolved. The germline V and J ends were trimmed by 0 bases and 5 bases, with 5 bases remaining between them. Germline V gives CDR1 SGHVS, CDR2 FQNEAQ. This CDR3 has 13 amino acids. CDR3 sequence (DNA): TGTGCCAGCAGCTTAGCGCCTAACAATGAGCAGTTCTTC. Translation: CASSLAPNNEQFF. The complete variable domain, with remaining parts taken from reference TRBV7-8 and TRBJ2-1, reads GAGVSQSPRYKVAKRGQDVALRCDPISGHVSLFWYQQALGQGPEFLTYFQNEAQLDKSGLPSDRFFAERPEGSVSTLKIQRTQQEDSAVYLCASSLAPNNEQFFGPGTRLTVL.

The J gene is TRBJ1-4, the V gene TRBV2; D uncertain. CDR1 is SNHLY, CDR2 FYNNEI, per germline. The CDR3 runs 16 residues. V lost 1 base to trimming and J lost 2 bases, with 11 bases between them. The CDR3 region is CASSEEMRITNEKLFF. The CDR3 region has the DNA TGTGCCAGCAGTGAAGAAATGCGGATCACTAATGAAAAACTGTTTTTT.

In nucleotides, the CDR3 is TGCGCCAGCAGCCAAGGAGGGCTAGGAGGCGAGCAGTACTTC. It codes for CASSQGGLGGEQYF. The rearrangement uses TRBV4-1 and TRBJ2-7, with a weak D call TRBD2 (5 bases). This CDR3 comprises 14 residues. Germline V gene lookup returns CDR1 MGHRA and CDR2 YSYEKL. Trimming took 1 base from V and 6 from J, leaving 13 bases between them.

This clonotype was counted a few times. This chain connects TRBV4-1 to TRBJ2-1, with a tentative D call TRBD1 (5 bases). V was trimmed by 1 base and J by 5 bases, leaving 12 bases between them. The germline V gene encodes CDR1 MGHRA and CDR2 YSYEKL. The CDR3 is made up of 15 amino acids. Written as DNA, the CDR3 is TGCGCCAGCAGCCAAGGATGGGGCGCAGACAATGAGCAGTTCTTC. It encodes CASSQGWGADNEQFF.

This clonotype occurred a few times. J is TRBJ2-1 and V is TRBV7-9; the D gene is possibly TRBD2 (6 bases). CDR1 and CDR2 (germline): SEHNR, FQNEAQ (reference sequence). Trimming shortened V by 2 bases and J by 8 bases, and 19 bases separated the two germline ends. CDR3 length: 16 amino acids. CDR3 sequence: CASSLTPSTSSDEQFF. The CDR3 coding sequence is TGTGCCAGCAGCTTAACCCCCTCGACTAGTTCTGATGAGCAGTTCTTC.

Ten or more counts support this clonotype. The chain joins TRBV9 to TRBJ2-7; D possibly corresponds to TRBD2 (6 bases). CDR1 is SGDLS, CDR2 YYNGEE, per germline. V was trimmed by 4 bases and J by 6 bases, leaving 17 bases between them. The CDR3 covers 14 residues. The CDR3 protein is CASSYNLNGGEQYF. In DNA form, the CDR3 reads TGTGCCAGCAGCTATAACCTAAACGGGGGCGAGCAGTACTTC. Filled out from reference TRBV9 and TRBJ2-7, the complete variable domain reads DSGVTQTPKHLITATGQRVTLRCSPRSGDLSVYWYQQSLDQGLQFLIQYYNGEERAKGNILERFSAQQFPDLHSELNLSSLELGDSALYFCASSYNLNGGEQYFGPGTRLTVT.

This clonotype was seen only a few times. The CDR3 spells CASSSGPSPAAIGEKLFF. The CDR3 nucleotides read TGCGCCAGCAGTTCTGGCCCATCCCCGGCAGCTATCGGGGAAAAACTGTTTTTT. The rearrangement links TRBV5-1 to TRBJ1-4; no firm D call. Trimming removed 5 bases at V and 8 bases at J, with 28 bases between. CDR1 and CDR2 from the germline V gene are SGHRS and YFSETQ. This CDR3 has 18 residues. Using reference TRBV5-1 and TRBJ1-4 for the parts outside the CDR3, the full variable domain is KAGVTQTPRYLIKTRGQQVTLSCSPISGHRSVSWYQQTPGQGLQFLFEYFSETQRNKGNFPGRFSGRQFSNSRSEMNVSTLELGDSALYLCASSSGPSPAAIGEKLFFGSGTQLSVL.

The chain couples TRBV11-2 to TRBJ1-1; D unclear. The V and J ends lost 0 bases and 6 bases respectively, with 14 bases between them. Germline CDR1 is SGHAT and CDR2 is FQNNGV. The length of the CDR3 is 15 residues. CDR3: CASSLDRAGMAEAFF. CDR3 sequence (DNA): TGTGCCAGCAGCTTAGATCGGGCGGGTATGGCTGAAGCTTTCTTT.

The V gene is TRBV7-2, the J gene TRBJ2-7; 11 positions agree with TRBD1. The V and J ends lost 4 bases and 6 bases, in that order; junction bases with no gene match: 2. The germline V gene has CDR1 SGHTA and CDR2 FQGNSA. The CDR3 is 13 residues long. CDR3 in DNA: TGTGCCAGCAGCTGGGGGACAGGGGGCGAGCAGTACTTC. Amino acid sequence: CASSWGTGGEQYF.

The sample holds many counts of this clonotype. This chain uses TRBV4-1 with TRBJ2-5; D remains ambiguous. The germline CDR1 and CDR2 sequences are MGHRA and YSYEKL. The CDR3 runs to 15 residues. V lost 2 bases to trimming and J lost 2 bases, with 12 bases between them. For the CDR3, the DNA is TGCGCCAGCAGCCAAAGGGTAGGCGCTCAAGAGACCCAGTACTTC. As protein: CASSQRVGAQETQYF.

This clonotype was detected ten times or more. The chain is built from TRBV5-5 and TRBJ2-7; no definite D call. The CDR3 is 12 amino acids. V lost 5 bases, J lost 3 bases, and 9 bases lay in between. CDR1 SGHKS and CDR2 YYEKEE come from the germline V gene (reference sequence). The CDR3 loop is CASSFDRYEQYF. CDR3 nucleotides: TGTGCCAGCAGTTTTGACCGCTACGAGCAGTACTTC. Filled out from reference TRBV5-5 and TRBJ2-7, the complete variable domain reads DAGVTQSPTHLIKTRGQQVTLRCSPISGHKSVSWYQQVLGQGPQFIFQYYEKEERGRGNFPDRFSARQFPNYSSELNVNALLLGDSALYLCASSFDRYEQYFGPGTRLTVT.